The rows below give T cell receptor beta chains drawn from one sample of a study of CD8+CD57+ T cells in acquired aplastic anemia. TCRdb independently ran MiXCR on the reads; one entry per CDR3 protein. The table records around 200,000 distinct CDR3 sequences, about 44% of them present only once. Sequenced material: sorted CD4+, CD8+, or CD8+CD57+ T cells (not recorded which) from PBMCs. The receptors shown here come from a human donor with aplastic anemia. CDR3s include the opening cysteine and the closing phenylalanine or tryptophan. A D gene is named only where the DNA matches it firmly. Clone size is not always given. Where it is, it says once, few, many or a class for expanded clones.

j_gene: TRBJ1-2; v_gene: TRBV19; abundance: many; len: 14; d_gene: .; CDR3aa: CASSKQEPSSRYTF; CDR3nt: TGTGCCAGTAGCAAGCAGGAGCCCTCCTCGCGCTACACCTTC
j_gene: TRBJ1-1; v_gene: TRBV15; abundance: many; len: 17; d_gene: .; CDR3aa: CATSSQGKRGDDTEAFF; CDR3nt: TGTGCCACCAGCTCTCAGGGGAAACGGGGCGATGACACTGAAGCTTTCTTT
j_gene: TRBJ2-7; v_gene: TRBV6-1; abundance: .; len: 14; d_gene: .; CDR3aa: CASSEAGTTYEQYF; CDR3nt: TGTGCCAGCAGTGAAGCGGGGACCACCTACGAGCAGTACTTC
j_gene: TRBJ2-5; v_gene: TRBV10-3; abundance: few; len: 15; d_gene: .; CDR3aa: CAIRSGWTLLETQYF; CDR3nt: TGTGCCATCAGATCTGGATGGACGTTATTAGAGACCCAGTACTTC
j_gene: TRBJ2-3; v_gene: TRBV6-1; abundance: many; len: 15; d_gene: TRBD1; CDR3aa: CASSELGGLADTQYF; CDR3nt: TGTGCCAGCAGTGAACTAGGGGGCCTCGCAGATACGCAGTATTTT
j_gene: TRBJ1-2; v_gene: TRBV24-1; abundance: .; len: 15; d_gene: .; CDR3aa: CATSEGTSVSYGYTF; CDR3nt: TGTGCCACCAGTGAAGGCACATCGGTGTCGTATGGCTACACCTTC
j_gene: TRBJ2-6; v_gene: TRBV9; abundance: many; len: 14; d_gene: .; CDR3aa: CASSAYSGANVLTF; CDR3nt: TGTGCCAGCAGCGCATATTCTGGGGCCAACGTCCTGACTTTC
j_gene: TRBJ2-2; v_gene: TRBV24-1; abundance: .; len: 15; d_gene: TRBD1; CDR3aa: CATSVGTENTGELFF; CDR3nt: TGTGCCACCAGTGTGGGGACAGAGAACACCGGGGAGCTGTTTTTT
j_gene: TRBJ2-7; v_gene: TRBV13; abundance: many; len: 16; d_gene: TRBD2; CDR3aa: CASSLGGTSNLYEQYF; CDR3nt: TGTGCCAGCAGCTTAGGCGGGACTAGCAATCTCTACGAGCAGTACTTC
j_gene: TRBJ1-3; v_gene: TRBV20-1; abundance: few; len: 12; d_gene: .; CDR3aa: CSARAPGNTIYF; CDR3nt: TGCAGTGCTAGGGCGCCGGGAAACACCATATATTTT
j_gene: TRBJ2-2; v_gene: TRBV10-3; abundance: few; len: 15; d_gene: TRBD2; CDR3aa: CAIRLSGSDTGELFF; CDR3nt: TGTGCCATCAGGCTGAGCGGGAGCGACACCGGGGAGCTGTTTTTT
j_gene: TRBJ2-7; v_gene: TRBV10-3; abundance: many; len: 12; d_gene: .; CDR3aa: CATGTSVYEQYF; CDR3nt: TGTGCCACCGGGACCTCGGTCTACGAGCAGTACTTC
j_gene: TRBJ2-5; v_gene: TRBV15; abundance: .; len: 14; d_gene: .; CDR3aa: CATSDRKGWETQYF; CDR3nt: TGTGCCACCAGCGATCGGAAGGGATGGGAGACCCAGTACTTC
j_gene: TRBJ2-1; v_gene: TRBV9; abundance: many; len: 17; d_gene: TRBD2; CDR3aa: CASSVELAGGPYNEQFF; CDR3nt: TGTGCCAGCAGCGTAGAACTAGCGGGGGGTCCCTACAATGAGCAGTTCTTC
j_gene: TRBJ1-5; v_gene: TRBV6-2/TRBV6-3; abundance: once; len: 16; d_gene: .; CDR3aa: CASSYLATGSNQPQHF; CDR3nt: TGTGCCAGCAGTTATTTGGCAACAGGGAGCAATCAGCCCCAGCATTTT
j_gene: TRBJ1-5; v_gene: TRBV20-1; abundance: many; len: 14; d_gene: TRBD1; CDR3aa: CSASGTGRNQPQHF; CDR3nt: TGCAGTGCTAGCGGGACAGGGCGAAATCAGCCCCAGCATTTT
j_gene: TRBJ1-4; v_gene: TRBV4-1; abundance: .; len: 14; d_gene: .; CDR3aa: CASSQFERGEKLFF; CDR3nt: TGCGCCAGCAGCCAATTTGAGCGGGGTGAAAAACTGTTTTTT
j_gene: TRBJ2-1; v_gene: TRBV4-1; abundance: many; len: 16; d_gene: TRBD2; CDR3aa: CASSQGGGGAYNEQFF; CDR3nt: TGCGCCAGCAGCCAAGGGGGCGGGGGGGCCTACAATGAGCAGTTCTTC
j_gene: TRBJ2-1; v_gene: TRBV18; abundance: few; len: 14; d_gene: .; CDR3aa: CASSPPKRTNEQFF; CDR3nt: TGTGCCAGCTCACCGCCTAAAAGGACGAATGAGCAGTTCTTC
j_gene: TRBJ2-7; v_gene: TRBV7-8; abundance: .; len: 13; d_gene: .; CDR3aa: CASSFEGPREQYF; CDR3nt: TGTGCCAGCAGCTTTGAGGGCCCTCGCGAGCAGTACTTC
j_gene: TRBJ1-4; v_gene: TRBV7-2; abundance: many; len: 14; d_gene: .; CDR3aa: CASSYLGTNEKLFF; CDR3nt: TGTGCCAGCAGCTACCTTGGGACTAATGAAAAACTGTTTTTT
j_gene: TRBJ2-3; v_gene: TRBV7-2; abundance: .; len: 17; d_gene: TRBD2; CDR3aa: CASSLGLAGGAADTQYF; CDR3nt: TGTGCCAGCAGCTTAGGGCTAGCGGGAGGCGCGGCAGATACGCAGTATTTT
j_gene: TRBJ1-2; v_gene: TRBV5-6; abundance: .; len: 13; d_gene: .; CDR3aa: CASSYRGNYGYTF; CDR3nt: TGTGCCAGCAGCTATAGGGGGAACTATGGCTACACCTTC
j_gene: TRBJ1-6; v_gene: TRBV25-1; abundance: .; len: 18; d_gene: TRBD1; CDR3aa: CASSWASGTAAENSPLHF; CDR3nt: TGTGCCAGCAGTTGGGCATCCGGGACAGCCGCGGAGAATTCACCCCTCCACTTT
j_gene: TRBJ2-7; v_gene: TRBV20-1; abundance: .; len: 13; d_gene: .; CDR3aa: CSARSGATYEQYF; CDR3nt: TGCAGTGCTAGATCGGGGGCTACCTACGAGCAGTACTTC
j_gene: TRBJ1-3; v_gene: TRBV10-2; abundance: .; len: 14; d_gene: .; CDR3aa: CASSGTSSGNTIYF; CDR3nt: TGCGCCAGCAGTGGAACGAGCTCTGGAAACACCATATATTTT
j_gene: TRBJ2-7; v_gene: TRBV7-3; abundance: once; len: 16; d_gene: TRBD1; CDR3aa: CASSLGTGTEIREQYF; CDR3nt: TGTGCCAGCAGCTTAGGGACCGGGACAGAGATTCGCGAGCAGTACTTC
j_gene: TRBJ2-4; v_gene: TRBV19; abundance: many; len: 16; d_gene: .; CDR3aa: CASRKTGVIAKNIQYF; CDR3nt: TGTGCCAGTAGGAAGACAGGAGTAATAGCCAAAAACATTCAGTACTTC
j_gene: TRBJ1-4; v_gene: TRBV20-1; abundance: many; len: 11; d_gene: .; CDR3aa: CSARVRQKLFF; CDR3nt: TGCAGTGCTAGAGTTCGACAAAAACTGTTTTTT
j_gene: TRBJ1-6; v_gene: TRBV2; abundance: many; len: 13; d_gene: TRBD1; CDR3aa: CASKGTDDSPLHF; CDR3nt: TGTGCCAGCAAGGGGACAGACGATTCACCCCTCCACTTT
j_gene: TRBJ1-3; v_gene: TRBV10-3; abundance: many; len: 11; d_gene: .; CDR3aa: CVGGSGNTIYF; CDR3nt: TGTGTAGGGGGGTCCGGAAACACCATATATTTT
j_gene: TRBJ1-1; v_gene: TRBV20-1; abundance: .; len: 15; d_gene: .; CDR3aa: CSARVRRRGDIEAFF; CDR3nt: TGCAGTGCTAGAGTCCGTAGGAGGGGCGACATTGAAGCTTTCTTT
j_gene: TRBJ2-1; v_gene: TRBV27; abundance: .; len: 13; d_gene: .; CDR3aa: CASSLGSKGEQFF; CDR3nt: TGTGCCAGCAGTTTAGGAAGTAAGGGGGAGCAGTTCTTC
j_gene: TRBJ2-2; v_gene: TRBV25-1; abundance: .; len: 16; d_gene: .; CDR3aa: CASSETGLRNTGELFF; CDR3nt: TGTGCCAGCAGTGAGACGGGACTGAGGAACACCGGGGAGCTGTTTTTT
j_gene: TRBJ2-1; v_gene: TRBV20-1; abundance: many; len: 12; d_gene: .; CDR3aa: CSAAFFVPEQFF; CDR3nt: TGCAGTGCTGCCTTTTTCGTTCCTGAGCAGTTCTTC
j_gene: TRBJ1-3; v_gene: TRBV11-2; abundance: .; len: 16; d_gene: TRBD1; CDR3aa: CASSLDARGFGNTIYF; CDR3nt: TGTGCCAGCAGCTTAGACGCCAGGGGGTTTGGAAACACCATATATTTT
j_gene: TRBJ1-3; v_gene: TRBV5-4; abundance: many; len: 14; d_gene: .; CDR3aa: CASRLIGDGNTIYF; CDR3nt: TGTGCCAGCAGATTGATCGGGGATGGAAACACCATATATTTT
j_gene: TRBJ2-3; v_gene: TRBV13; abundance: .; len: 13; d_gene: .; CDR3aa: CASSRGQLDTQYF; CDR3nt: TGTGCCAGCAGCCGAGGCCAGCTAGATACGCAGTATTTT
j_gene: TRBJ2-2; v_gene: TRBV11-1; abundance: .; len: 17; d_gene: TRBD2; CDR3aa: CASSSPPSGGDTGELFF; CDR3nt: TGTGCCAGCAGCTCCCCTCCTAGCGGGGGGGACACCGGGGAGCTGTTTTTT
j_gene: TRBJ2-2; v_gene: TRBV19; abundance: .; len: 15; d_gene: .; CDR3aa: CASEKVSYLAGELFF; CDR3nt: TGTGCCAGCGAAAAAGTATCCTATCTTGCCGGGGAGCTGTTTTTT
j_gene: TRBJ1-1; v_gene: TRBV10-3; abundance: few; len: 12; d_gene: .; CDR3aa: CASSFGQNEAFF; CDR3nt: TGTGCCAGCAGTTTTGGGCAGAATGAAGCTTTCTTT
j_gene: TRBJ2-7; v_gene: TRBV30; abundance: .; len: 14; d_gene: .; CDR3aa: CAWTPQILTYEQYF; CDR3nt: TGTGCCTGGACTCCGCAGATTTTAACCTACGAGCAGTACTTC
j_gene: TRBJ1-6; v_gene: TRBV7-9; abundance: .; len: 14; d_gene: TRBD1; CDR3aa: CASSRGQDYSPLHF; CDR3nt: TGTGCCAGCAGCCGAGGACAGGACTATTCACCCCTCCACTTT
j_gene: TRBJ2-1; v_gene: TRBV5-4; abundance: .; len: 14; d_gene: TRBD1; CDR3aa: CASSTGTGAPEQFF; CDR3nt: TGTGCCAGCAGCACCGGGACAGGGGCTCCCGAGCAGTTCTTC
j_gene: TRBJ2-7; v_gene: TRBV5-1; abundance: .; len: 14; d_gene: .; CDR3aa: CASGIGGTSYEQYF; CDR3nt: TGCGCCAGCGGTATAGGGGGAACGTCCTACGAGCAGTACTTC
j_gene: TRBJ2-1; v_gene: TRBV20-1; abundance: many; len: 15; d_gene: TRBD2; CDR3aa: CSARSQRGGLNEQFF; CDR3nt: TGCAGTGCTAGATCCCAGCGGGGGGGCCTCAATGAGCAGTTCTTC
j_gene: TRBJ1-4; v_gene: TRBV20-1; abundance: many; len: 13; d_gene: TRBD1; CDR3aa: CSASGTGREKLFF; CDR3nt: TGCAGTGCTAGCGGGACAGGTCGGGAAAAACTGTTTTTT
j_gene: TRBJ2-7; v_gene: TRBV2; abundance: many; len: 14; d_gene: .; CDR3aa: CASSLQTALYEQYF; CDR3nt: TGTGCCAGCAGTCTCCAGACTGCGCTCTACGAGCAGTACTTC
j_gene: TRBJ2-6; v_gene: TRBV12-3/TRBV12-4; abundance: .; len: 16; d_gene: TRBD1; CDR3aa: CASRTGQGAGANVLTF; CDR3nt: TGTGCCAGCCGGACGGGACAGGGGGCTGGGGCCAACGTCCTGACTTTC
j_gene: TRBJ1-6; v_gene: TRBV19; abundance: few; len: 16; d_gene: .; CDR3aa: CASSPRWTANNSPLHF; CDR3nt: TGTGCCAGTAGCCCTAGATGGACGGCTAATAATTCACCCCTCCACTTT
j_gene: TRBJ1-2; v_gene: TRBV15; abundance: .; len: 14; d_gene: .; CDR3aa: CATSREVGAYGYTF; CDR3nt: TGTGCCACCAGCAGAGAGGTCGGGGCTTATGGCTACACCTTC
j_gene: TRBJ1-2; v_gene: TRBV3-1; abundance: few; len: 14; d_gene: .; CDR3aa: CASSRGQGNYGYTF; CDR3nt: TGTGCCAGCAGCCGGGGACAAGGAAACTATGGCTACACCTTC
j_gene: TRBJ1-5; v_gene: TRBV20-1; abundance: many; len: 14; d_gene: TRBD1; CDR3aa: CSARGGGDNQPQHF; CDR3nt: TGCAGTGCTAGAGGAGGGGGCGACAATCAGCCCCAGCATTTT